This entry concerns a single T cell receptor (beta chain). The antigen remains undetermined. This sample is part of a study of a mutant IDH1 vaccine in newly diagnosed glioma. Stated time point: week 11, during vaccination. Doses consisted of 300 ug of mutant IDH1 20-mer peptide each, paired with topical imiquimod. Per the germline V gene, CDR1 is SGHRS and CDR2 is YFSETQ. This CDR3 has 15 residues. V shed 4 bases and J 2 bases; nucleotides not matched to a gene: 5. Method: immunoSEQ multiplex PCR; TCRdb's copy keeps in-frame clones and lacks some. The table lists approximately 110,000 clones, about 90% of them singletons.

This receptor was taken from a woman aged 50 to 60 with glioma. V and J are TRBV5-1 and TRBJ2-1; 8 nucleotides agree with TRBD2. The source was PBMCs, collected from a glioma patient whose treatment included an IDH1 peptide vaccine. The DNA of the CDR3 is TGCGCCAGCAGCAGAGCGGGAGTCACCTACAATGAGCAGTTCTTC. Its translation: CASSRAGVTYNEQFF.